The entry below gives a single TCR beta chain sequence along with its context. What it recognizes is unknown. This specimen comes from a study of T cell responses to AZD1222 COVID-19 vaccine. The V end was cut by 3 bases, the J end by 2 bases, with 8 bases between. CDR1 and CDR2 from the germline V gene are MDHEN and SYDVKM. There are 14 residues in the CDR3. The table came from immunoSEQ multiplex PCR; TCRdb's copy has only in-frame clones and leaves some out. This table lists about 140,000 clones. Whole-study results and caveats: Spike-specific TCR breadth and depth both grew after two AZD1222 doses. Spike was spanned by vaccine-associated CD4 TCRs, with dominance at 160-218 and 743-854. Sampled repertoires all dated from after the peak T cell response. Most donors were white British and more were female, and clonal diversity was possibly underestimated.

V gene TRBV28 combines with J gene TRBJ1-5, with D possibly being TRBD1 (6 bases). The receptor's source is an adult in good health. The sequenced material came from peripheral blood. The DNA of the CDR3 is TGTGCCAGCAGTTTGGCAGGGGGCAATCAGCCCCAGCATTTT. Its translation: CASSLAGGNQPQHF.